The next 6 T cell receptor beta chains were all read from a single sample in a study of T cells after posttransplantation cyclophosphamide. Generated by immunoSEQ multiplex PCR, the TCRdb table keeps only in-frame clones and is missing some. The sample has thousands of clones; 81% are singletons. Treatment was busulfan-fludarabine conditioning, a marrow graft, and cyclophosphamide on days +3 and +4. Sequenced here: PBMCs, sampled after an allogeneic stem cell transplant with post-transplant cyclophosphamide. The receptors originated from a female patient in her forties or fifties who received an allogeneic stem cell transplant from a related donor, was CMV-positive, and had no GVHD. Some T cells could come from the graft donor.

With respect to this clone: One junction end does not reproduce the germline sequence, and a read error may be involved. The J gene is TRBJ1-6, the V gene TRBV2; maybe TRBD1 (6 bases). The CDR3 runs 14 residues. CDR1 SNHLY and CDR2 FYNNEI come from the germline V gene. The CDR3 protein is CAGSEYRDDSPLHF. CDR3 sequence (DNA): TGTGCCGGCAGTGAATACAGGGACGATTCACCCCTCCACTTT.

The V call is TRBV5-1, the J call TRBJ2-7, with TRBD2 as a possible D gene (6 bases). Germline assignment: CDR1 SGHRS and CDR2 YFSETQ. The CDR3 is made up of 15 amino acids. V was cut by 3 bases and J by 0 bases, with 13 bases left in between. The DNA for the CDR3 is TGCGCCAGCAGCTCAGCGGAGGGTGACTCCTACGAGCAGTACTTC. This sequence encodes CASSSAEGDSYEQYF.

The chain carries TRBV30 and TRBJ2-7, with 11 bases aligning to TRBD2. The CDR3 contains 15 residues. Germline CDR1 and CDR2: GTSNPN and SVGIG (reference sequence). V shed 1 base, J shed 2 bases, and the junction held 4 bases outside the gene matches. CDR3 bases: TGTGCCTGGAGTGGACTAGCGGGATCTCCCTACGAGCAGTACTTC. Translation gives CAWSGLAGSPYEQYF.

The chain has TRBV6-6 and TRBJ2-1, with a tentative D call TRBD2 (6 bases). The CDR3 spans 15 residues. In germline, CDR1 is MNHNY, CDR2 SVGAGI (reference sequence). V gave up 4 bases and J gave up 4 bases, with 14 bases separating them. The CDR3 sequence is CASSSLTGAYNEQFF. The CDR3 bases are TGTGCCAGCAGTTCCCTAACGGGAGCGTACAATGAGCAGTTCTTC.

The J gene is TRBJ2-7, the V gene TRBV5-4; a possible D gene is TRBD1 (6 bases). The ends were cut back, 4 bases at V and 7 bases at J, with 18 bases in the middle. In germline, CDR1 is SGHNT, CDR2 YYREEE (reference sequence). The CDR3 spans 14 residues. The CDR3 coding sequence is TGTGCCAGCAGCGTGACAGGACCACCTGAAGAGCAGTACTTC. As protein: CASSVTGPPEEQYF.

The CDR3 loop reads CASSFGSQGMNTEAFF. The CDR3, as DNA: TGTGCCAGCAGCTTTGGGTCGCAGGGCATGAACACTGAAGCTTTCTTT. The V gene is TRBV7-9, the J gene TRBJ1-1; D possibly corresponds to TRBD1 (5 bases). The CDR3 extends over 16 amino acids. The V gene lost 3 bases and the J gene lost 0 bases, with 14 bases spanning the gap. Per germline, CDR1 SEHNR and CDR2 FQNEAQ (reference sequence).